The next 11 T cell receptor beta chains were all read from a single sample in a study of blood T cell repertoires in COVID-19. Clones were read by immunoSEQ multiplex PCR, and TCRdb kept only the in-frame ones, dropping some. The sample holds about 80,000 clones; around 90% are singletons and the top ten take around 4.1%. The material sequenced was peripheral blood. Source of these receptors: an elderly woman with active or convalescent COVID-19.

This chain links TRBV27 with TRBJ2-5; tentative D call: TRBD1 (9 bases). The CDR3 covers 16 residues. Germline V gene lookup returns CDR1 MNHEY and CDR2 SMNVEV (reference sequence). Trimming removed 4 bases from V and 7 bases from J, with 22 bases in between. The CDR3 bases are TGTGCCAGCAGTTATAGCGGGACAGGGCGCGCCAGGACCCAGTACTTC. Its translation is CASSYSGTGRARTQYF.

This rearrangement joins TRBV2 to TRBJ1-2; 8 nucleotides align to TRBD1. The CDR3 extends over 13 amino acids. V lost 8 bases and J lost 2; bases outside the gene matches: 4. Germline values: CDR1 SNHLY, CDR2 FYNNEI. In DNA form, the CDR3 reads TGTGCCAGCCAGAGACAGGGGAACTATGGCTACACCTTC. Amino acid sequence: CASQRQGNYGYTF.

The V call is TRBV5-1, the J call TRBJ2-7; possibly TRBD1 for D (6 bases). With 4 bases removed from V and 3 bases from J, the gap between germline ends came to 14 bases. This CDR3 has 14 residues. In germline, CDR1 is SGHRS, CDR2 YFSETQ. The CDR3 region has the DNA TGCGCCAGCAGCATATCGGGACAAATCTACGAGCAGTACTTC. Its translation: CASSISGQIYEQYF.

This rearrangement joins TRBV6-2 or TRBV6-3 to TRBJ2-5; 9 positions match TRBD1. The CDR3 loop spans 14 amino acids. Germline V gene data show CDR1 as MNHEY and CDR2 as SVGEGT. The V gene end was trimmed by 5 bases and the J gene end by 5 bases; junction bases not matched to a gene: 6. The CDR3: CASSPGQGWETQYF. CDR3 coding DNA: TGTGCCAGCAGTCCAGGACAGGGGTGGGAGACCCAGTACTTC.

The genes are TRBV6-2 or TRBV6-3 and TRBJ1-5, with a weak D call TRBD1 (6 bases). Between the trimmed V and J ends, which lost 6 bases and 5 bases, there was a span of 11 bases. The germline gives CDR1 MNHEY, CDR2 SVGEGT. The CDR3 is made up of 13 amino acids. This CDR3 is CASSDRKDQPQHF. The CDR3 DNA is TGTGCCAGCAGCGACAGGAAGGATCAGCCCCAGCATTTT.

This rearrangement joins TRBV7-2 to TRBJ2-1; 9 positions agree with TRBD1. The V and J ends lost 5 bases and 2 bases, in that order; junction bases with no gene match: 7. CDR1 and CDR2 (germline): SGHTA, FQGNSA. CDR3 size: 16 residues. CDR3 in amino acids: CASSPHGTGTYNEQFF. As DNA, the CDR3 is TGTGCCAGCAGCCCGCACGGGACAGGGACCTACAATGAGCAGTTCTTC.

V and J are TRBV27 and TRBJ2-7; the match to TRBD2 covers 9 bases. Germline V lookup: CDR1 MNHEY, CDR2 SMNVEV (reference sequence). The V and J ends lost 6 bases and 4 bases, in that order; junction bases with no gene match: 13. The CDR3 loop spans 16 amino acids. This chain's CDR3 is CASSRQGGRASYEQYF. The DNA of the CDR3 is TGTGCCAGCAGCCGTCAGGGCGGGAGGGCCTCGTACGAGCAGTACTTC.

The rearrangement links TRBV10-3 to TRBJ2-3; 11 nucleotides align to TRBD2. Per germline, CDR1 ENHRY and CDR2 SYGVKD. V lost 2 bases and J lost 2; bases outside the gene matches: 6. The CDR3 runs to 17 residues. CDR3 in DNA: TGTGCCATCAGTGAGCCCGGTAGCGGGAGGGCCACAGATACGCAGTATTTT. It encodes CAISEPGSGRATDTQYF.

V usage is TRBV27 and J usage is TRBJ2-1; 7 positions agree with TRBD1. V shed 6 bases, J shed 0 bases, and the junction held 8 bases outside the gene matches. This CDR3 comprises 16 residues. Germline CDR1 MNHEY, CDR2 SMNVEV (reference sequence). The CDR3 region has the DNA TGTGCCAGCAGCTCCGCCGGGACAGCCTCCTACAATGAGCAGTTCTTC. Amino acids: CASSSAGTASYNEQFF.

This sequence joins TRBV5-4 and TRBJ2-1; 8 positions match TRBD2. Per the germline V gene, CDR1 is SGHNT and CDR2 is YYREEE (reference sequence). This CDR3 comprises 14 residues. V dropped 3 bases and J dropped 9; count of bases not matched to a gene: 8. The CDR3 region has the DNA TGTGCCAGCAGCTCGGGAGGGCGAATGGGTGAGCAGTTCTTC. Amino acids: CASSSGGRMGEQFF.

V gene TRBV5-4 combines with J gene TRBJ1-1, with D possibly being TRBD1 (5 bases). Looked up from germline, CDR1 is SGHNT and CDR2 is YYREEE (reference sequence). V was trimmed by 4 bases and J by 5 bases, leaving 12 bases between them. CDR3 size: 13 residues. CDR3 sequence reads: CASSLGEGTEAFF. CDR3 in DNA: TGTGCCAGCAGCCTCGGGGAGGGGACTGAAGCTTTCTTT.